Below, one TCR beta chain is given with its context. Survey-level immunoSEQ sequencing profiled the TCR beta repertoire. The assay was immunoSEQ multiplex PCR, and TCRdb's table has in-frame clones only and misses some. The sample carries about 68,000 clones, just under 95% recorded once. V trimming: 3 bases; J trimming: 7 bases; junction bases outside the gene matches: 7. CDR1 SEHNR and CDR2 FQNEAQ come from the germline V gene (reference sequence). The CDR3 is 15 amino acids. This TCR derives from a man aged 40-50 years with rheumatoid arthritis. The chain recombines TRBV7-9 with TRBJ2-1; 9 bases fit TRBD2. Sequencing was carried out using PBMCs. The CDR3 DNA sequence: TGTGCCAGCAGCTTCTCGGCGGGGGGGCCGAATGAGCAGTTCTTC. It encodes CASSFSAGGPNEQFF.